This TCR beta chain emerged from a study of shared clonotypes between healthy human individuals. CDR1 and CDR2 (germline): SGHTA, FQGNSA. Trimming cost V 1 base and J 7 bases, with 14 bases left between them. This CDR3 spans 15 amino acids. Generated by immunoSEQ multiplex PCR, the TCRdb table keeps only in-frame clones and is missing some. Of around 560,000 clones detected, 85% to 95% appear once; the ten largest clones hold about 0.11%. CD45RO-negative, CCR7-selected cells formed the naive CD8 fraction, which excluded terminally differentiated effector memory CD45RA+ cells. All donors were Caucasian adults living in Nashville, Tennessee.

Material for sequencing was naive CD8+ T cells sorted from blood. The receptor comes from a woman aged 25 to 39 in good health. This sequence joins TRBV7-2 and TRBJ1-5; D possibly corresponds to TRBD1 (5 bases). In DNA, the CDR3 is TGTGCCAGCAGCTTAGTTCGGGACCCCGACCAGCCCCAGCATTTT. Translated: CASSLVRDPDQPQHF.